The table lists the clone carrying this T cell receptor beta chain with a few counts. This entry is derived from a study of spatial heterogeneity in lung cancer. TCRdb re-called the 5' RACE reads through MiXCR, storing one row per CDR3 protein. The table records 90,000 to 95,000 distinct CDR3 sequences, approximately 12% of them present only once. The V gene's germline CDR1 is SEHNR and CDR2 FQNEAQ (reference sequence). The CDR3 extends over 15 amino acids. Trimming took 3 bases from V and 7 from J; bases not matched to a gene: 7. The time point was: sample taken at primary tumor resection. TCRs were sequenced from unsorted whole RNA of tumor, nontumor lung or PBMC.

The sample here was PBMCs, taken at surgery. The chain links TRBV7-9 to TRBJ1-2; 11 positions agree with TRBD1. The source of this sequence is a male donor with early-stage non-small cell lung cancer. CDR3 DNA: TGTGCCAGCAGCTTGCTGGACAGGGGGCTCAGTGGCTACACCTTC. Protein product: CASSLLDRGLSGYTF.